This T cell receptor beta chain originates from a study of blood T cell repertoires in COVID-19. About the study: Material from acute and convalescent COVID-19 was sourced from the United States, Italy and Spain. Sources were T cells, B-cell-depleted T cells, or PBMCs; the material itself was cDNA or gDNA.

As handled by the study authors: Estimation of nucleated cell counts relied on the amplification of reference gene primers. Generated by immunoSEQ multiplex PCR, the TCRdb table keeps only in-frame clones and is missing some. The V and J calls and the clone size are those of that table, but D and trimming were determined from the DNA. This sample carries tens of thousands of clones, around nine tenths of them seen once, and the ten largest clones take roughly an eighth. CDR1 and CDR2 from the germline V gene are SEHNR and FQNEAQ (reference sequence). The V and J ends lost 5 bases and 1 base, in that order; junction bases with no gene match: 13. The CDR3 has 18 amino acids.

The TCR comes from an older man with active or convalescent COVID-19. The sample taken for sequencing was peripheral blood. This chain connects TRBV7-9 to TRBJ2-5, with 10 bases that match TRBD2. CDR3 in amino acids: CASSPKTPIAGGQETQYF. The CDR3 DNA sequence: TGTGCCAGCAGCCCGAAGACCCCTATAGCGGGGGGCCAAGAGACCCAGTACTTC.